These 24 T cell receptor beta chains were sequenced from one sample in a study of cytomegalovirus exposure and HLA in healthy donors. Researchers ran the PCR with 60 Vbeta and 13 Jbeta primers. Some clones are missing from TCRdb's copy, which holds only in-frame ones; the method was immunoSEQ multiplex PCR. This sample has around 200,000 clones, with almost 75% found just once. Sequencing was done on a sample of PBMCs. All receptors derive from a young woman in good health and CMV-seropositive.

The gene calls are TRBV28 and TRBJ2-5, with TRBD1 matching over 8 bases. The J call may be faulty, since TRBJ2-7 better matches the DNA end. The CDR3 covers 15 residues. Germline-derived CDR1 and CDR2 are MDHEN and SYDVKM. The CDR3 protein is CASSPPRQGLGEQYF. DNA of the CDR3: TGTGCCAGCAGCCCTCCTCGACAGGGGCTCGGCGAGCAGTACTTC.

The V and J genes are TRBV19 and TRBJ2-7, with 11 bases identical to TRBD2. The CDR3 sequence is 16 residues long. Trimming cost V 6 bases and J 2 bases; bases outside gene matches: 9. In germline, CDR1 is LNHDA, CDR2 SQIVND (reference sequence). The CDR3 region has the DNA TGTGCCAGTAGCCCTTCCGGGACTAGCGGTACCTACGAGCAGTACTTC. It codes for CASSPSGTSGTYEQYF.

The gene calls are TRBV27 and TRBJ2-3, with D possibly matching TRBD2 (6 bases). V was cut by 8 bases and J by 2 bases, with 14 bases left in between. Germline CDR1 is MNHEY and CDR2 is SMNVEV (reference sequence). The CDR3 is made up of 14 amino acids. The CDR3 loop reads CASRRGGNTDTQYF. CDR3 DNA sequence: TGTGCCAGCCGGCGGGGAGGTAACACAGATACGCAGTATTTT.

Details on this clone: One junction end disagrees with the germline gene, perhaps due to a read error. V is TRBV7-9 and J is TRBJ2-1, with 10 bases identical to TRBD2. Germline CDR1 and CDR2: SEHNR and FQNEAQ (reference sequence). The CDR3 has 16 amino acids. The CDR3: CAGSGGLAEAYNEQFF. DNA for the CDR3: TGTGCCGGCAGCGGAGGACTAGCGGAGGCCTACAATGAGCAGTTCTTC.

This chain joins TRBV2 and TRBJ1-1; maybe TRBD1 (5 bases). CDR1 is SNHLY, CDR2 FYNNEI, per germline. Trimming cost V 6 bases and J 4 bases, with 9 bases left between them. This CDR3 has 12 amino acids. The CDR3 here is CASRNGATEAFF. Here the CDR3 DNA reads TGTGCCAGCAGAAATGGGGCCACTGAAGCTTTCTTT. Full variable domain (rest looked up from reference TRBV2 and TRBJ1-1): EPEVTQTPSHQVTQMGQEVILRCVPISNHLYFYWYRQILGQKVEFLVSFYNNEISEKSEIFDDQFSVERPDGSNFTLKIRSTKLEDSAMYFCASRNGATEAFFGQGTRLTVV.

The chain carries TRBV25-1 and TRBJ1-1; no firm D call. Germline V gene data show CDR1 as MGHDK and CDR2 as SYGVNS. CDR3 length equals 15 residues. Trimming removed 0 bases from V and 4 bases from J, with 12 bases in between. The CDR3 DNA follows: TGTGCCAGCAGTGAATATTTCGCGGGGTTCACTGAAGCTTTCTTT. It yields the protein CASSEYFAGFTEAFF. Complete variable domain (other parts from reference TRBV25-1 and TRBJ1-1): EADIYQTPRYLVIGTGKKITLECSQTMGHDKMYWYQQDPGMELHLIHYSYGVNSTEKGDLSSESTVSRIRTEHFPLTLESARPSHTSQYLCASSEYFAGFTEAFFGQGTRLTVV.

The gene calls are TRBV28 and TRBJ1-2; 9 bases are a match to TRBD1. Germline CDR1 MDHEN, CDR2 SYDVKM. J was trimmed by 8 bases and V by 3 bases; bases with no gene match: 7. This CDR3 contains 14 residues. The CDR3 loop is CASSFVTGGEGYTF. The CDR3 DNA reads as TGTGCCAGCAGTTTCGTGACAGGGGGAGAGGGCTACACCTTC.

This clone has a single count. The rearrangement joins TRBV6-5 to TRBJ1-2; no clear D gene. CDR1 is MNHEY, CDR2 SVGAGI, per germline. The V end was cut by 6 bases, the J end by 1 base, with 9 bases between. The CDR3 covers 13 residues. CDR3 sequence reads: CASRAHINYGYTF. In DNA, the CDR3 is TGTGCCAGCAGGGCACACATTAACTATGGCTACACCTTC.

V and J are TRBV19 and TRBJ1-5; D might be TRBD1 (6 bases). Germline loops: CDR1 LNHDA, CDR2 SQIVND (reference sequence). The CDR3 runs to 13 residues. V was cut by 7 bases and J by 4 bases, with 11 bases left in between. The CDR3 DNA sequence: TGTGCCAGTAATGACAGGCCAAATCAGCCCCAGCATTTT. Its protein is CASNDRPNQPQHF.

This clone was picked up a small number of times. A junction end diverges from the germline sequence, so it may reflect a read error. CDR3 bases: TGTGCCAGCAGTCCGCAGCCGGGCCGCGACCTTAGCGACTTC. It translates to CASSPQPGRDLSDF. V gene TRBV28 combines with J gene TRBJ2-7; tentative D call: TRBD2 (5 bases). Germline V gene data show CDR1 as MDHEN and CDR2 as SYDVKM. CDR3 length: 14 residues.

This rearrangement joins TRBV18 to TRBJ2-5, with D possibly matching TRBD1 (5 bases). Looked up from germline, CDR1 is KGHSH and CDR2 is LQKENI. V was trimmed by 1 base and J by 2 bases, leaving 11 bases between them. The CDR3 is 15 residues long. CDR3 DNA: TGTGCCAGCTCACCACGCCCGGCAGGGCAAGAGACCCAGTACTTC. It encodes CASSPRPAGQETQYF. Together with reference TRBV18 and TRBJ2-5, the CDR3 gives the full variable domain: NAGVMQNPRHLVRRRGQEARLRCSPMKGHSHVYWYRQLPEEGLKFMVYLQKENIIDESGMPKERFSAEFPKEGPSILRIQQVVRGDSAAYFCASSPRPAGQETQYFGPGTRLLVL.

The chain carries TRBV25-1 and TRBJ2-1; 8 bases fit TRBD2. Germline V lookup: CDR1 MGHDK, CDR2 SYGVNS. The V gene end was trimmed by 2 bases and the J gene end by 9 bases; junction bases not matched to a gene: 12. The CDR3 loop spans 16 amino acids. The CDR3 protein is CASSEQSGGLGGEQFF. The CDR3 nucleotides read TGTGCCAGCAGTGAACAGTCGGGAGGGCTTGGGGGTGAGCAGTTCTTC.

The CDR3 DNA reads TGTGCCAGCAGCGTATCTAGCGGCACCGGGGAGCTGTTTTTT. Its protein product is CASSVSSGTGELFF. The J gene is TRBJ2-2, the V gene TRBV9; TRBD2 matches at 7 bases. After removal of 1 base from V and 4 bases from J, the junction contained 1 base not matched to a gene. The V gene's germline CDR1 is SGDLS and CDR2 YYNGEE. The CDR3 length is 14 residues.

This sequence joins TRBV4-1 and TRBJ1-2; TRBD1 matches 7 bases. CDR3 size: 15 residues. Germline V CDR1 and CDR2: MGHRA, YSYEKL. Germline trimming cut 0 bases from V and 2 bases from J; bases unmatched to any gene: 3. CDR3 DNA: TGCGCCAGCAGCCAAGAAGTGACAGGGAACTATGGCTACACCTTC. Translated: CASSQEVTGNYGYTF.

The V and J genes are TRBV7-4 and TRBJ1-2; possible D gene TRBD1, 6 bases. Trimming left V 4 bases short and J 3 bases short, with 21 bases between. CDR1 SGHVT and CDR2 SQSDAQ come from the germline V gene. The CDR3 sequence is 17 residues long. CDR3 coding DNA: TGTGCCAGCAGCTCCCGACAGGATGCAAATCCATACTATGGCTACACCTTC. As protein: CASSSRQDANPYYGYTF.

The chain couples TRBV30 to TRBJ2-3, with a possible D match to TRBD2 (5 bases). CDR1 is GTSNPN and CDR2 is SVGIG in the germline V gene (reference sequence). The CDR3 spans 15 residues. Trimming cost V 3 bases and J 0 bases, with 13 bases left between them. The CDR3 region is CAWRNEADSTDTQYF. In nucleotides, the CDR3 is TGTGCCTGGAGGAATGAAGCGGATAGCACAGATACGCAGTATTTT.

The CDR3 DNA follows: TGTGCCAGCACCTCGACAGGGGGCTCCTACGAGCAGTACTTC. It specifies CASTSTGGSYEQYF. This rearrangement joins TRBV5-4 to TRBJ2-7; 9 bases are shared with TRBD1. The CDR3 extends over 14 amino acids. V gave up 6 bases and J gave up 0 bases; unmatched junction bases: 4. Germline-derived CDR1 and CDR2 are SGHNT and YYREEE (reference sequence).

The chain carries TRBV5-4 and TRBJ2-5; 7 bases map to TRBD2. Germline CDR1 and CDR2: SGHNT and YYREEE (reference sequence). This CDR3 region has 13 residues. The J segment lost 4 bases and the V segment lost 2 bases, leaving 2 bases of the junction unmatched. The CDR3 sequence is CASSFPSGETQYF. The CDR3 coding sequence is TGTGCCAGCAGCTTCCCTAGCGGAGAGACCCAGTACTTC.

This clone has just a few counts. At the DNA level, this CDR3 is encoded by other sequences in the same sample as well. The chain joins TRBV28 to TRBJ1-2; 8 bases map to TRBD1. The V gene end was trimmed by 3 bases and the J gene end by 6 bases; junction bases not matched to a gene: 0. The CDR3 covers 12 residues. Looked up from germline, CDR1 is MDHEN and CDR2 is SYDVKM. For the CDR3, the DNA is TGTGCCAGCAGTTTGACAGGGGATGGCTACACCTTC. Translating it yields CASSLTGDGYTF.

J is TRBJ2-3 and V is TRBV21-1; the table's D call TRBD1 went unverified against the DNA. TRBV21-1 is designated a pseudogene. The CDR3 contains 21 residues. The DNA for the CDR3 is TGTGCCAGCAGCAAAGGTCTAATAGCTACCCTCCCCGGACATAGCACAGATACGCAGTATTTT. It translates to CASSKGLIATLPGHSTDTQYF.

The chain couples TRBV7-9 to TRBJ2-7; D perhaps matches TRBD1 (5 bases). V lost 1 base to trimming and J lost 0 bases, with 13 bases between them. This CDR3 is built from 16 residues. Germline V lookup: CDR1 SEHNR, CDR2 FQNEAQ (reference sequence). The CDR3 loop reads CASSLDQGRASYEQYF. CDR3 nucleotides: TGTGCCAGCAGCTTAGATCAAGGCAGGGCCTCCTACGAGCAGTACTTC.

This rearrangement joins TRBV7-9 to TRBJ2-7; tentatively, D is TRBD1 (6 bases). CDR1 is SEHNR and CDR2 is FQNEAQ in the germline V gene (reference sequence). The ends were cut back, 7 bases at V and 5 bases at J, with 15 bases in the middle. This CDR3 has 13 residues. In nucleotides, the CDR3 is TGTGCCAGCAACCCTGACAGGCTGGACGAGCAGTACTTC. This gives the protein CASNPDRLDEQYF.

The chain carries TRBV28 and TRBJ2-7; 7 bases map to TRBD2. In germline, CDR1 is MDHEN, CDR2 SYDVKM. V shed 3 bases, J shed 6 bases, and the junction held 8 bases outside the gene matches. The CDR3 has 14 amino acids. The CDR3 region is CASSFAVGGPEQYF. The CDR3 nucleotides read TGTGCCAGCAGTTTTGCAGTGGGAGGGCCCGAGCAGTACTTC.

A single count supports this clone. This chain uses TRBV4-1 with TRBJ2-1; D call uncertain. V dropped 1 base and J dropped 9 bases, with 7 bases sitting between them. This CDR3 comprises 12 residues. CDR1 is MGHRA and CDR2 is YSYEKL in the germline V gene. As DNA, the CDR3 is TGCGCCAGCAGCCAAGGGTTCGGTGAGCAGTTCTTC. Translation gives CASSQGFGEQFF.